This section outlines one T cell receptor (beta chain) sequence together with its context. The antigen is not known. The sequencing template was cDNA reverse transcribed from extracted RNA. Profiled with immunoSEQ multiplex PCR; TCRdb holds only in-frame clones, not every one. The profile covers some 120,000 clones, with approximately 47% appearing a single time and under 12% taken by the ten largest. Collected material from alopecia areata patients comprised lesional scalp punch biopsies and peripheral blood. From PBMCs, CD4+ and CD8+ T cells were sorted. These data originate in a study of CD8+ T cells in alopecia areata. Study-wide results and caveats: Scalp repertoires also include resident alphabeta T cells from normal skin. Between patients, shared TCR sequences were less clear than in mice. This was possibly due in part to HLA diversity in the patient population.

The TCR was taken from a human donor with alopecia areata. The sequencing sample was made of NKG2D-low CD8+ T cells sorted from blood.

CDR3 sequence reads: CASSQVEGSNQPQHF. CDR3 sequence (DNA): TGCGCCAGCAGCCAAGTTGAGGGGAGCAATCAGCCCCAGCATTTT. The chain employs TRBV4-1 and TRBJ1-5, with a weak D call TRBD1 (5 bases). Germline V gene sequence: CDR1 MGHRA, CDR2 YSYEKL. The CDR3 contains 15 residues. Trimming stripped 1 base from V and 1 base from J, with 8 bases between.